This TCR beta chain was identified in a study of T cells in Graves' hyperthyroidism and ophthalmopathy. Exclusion of a patient resulted from uncontrolled infection, other autoimmune disease, pregnancy or lactation. RNA transcripts served as the template for amplifying TCR beta CDR3 regions. First-round RT-PCR with HTBI primers amplified the TCR CDR3 region. TCRdb passed the multiplex PCR reads through MiXCR, listing each CDR3 protein once. Found here are a few hundred thousand distinct CDR3 sequences, about 20% of them singletons; the top ten hold 49%. About this clonotype: Its matching antigen is unknown.

Whole-study results and caveats: Most clonotypes expanded in thyroid above 0.001 were likewise present in blood. Median prediction lead before ophthalmopathy onset was roughly 6 months with the model.

The CDR3 length is 16 residues. V lost 5 bases, J lost 1 base, and 5 bases stayed unmatched. From germline, CDR1 is MNHEY and CDR2 SMNVEV (reference sequence). Sequencing was done on a sample of blood. V is TRBV27 and J is TRBJ2-1; 10 positions agree with TRBD2. This clonotype was obtained from a woman between 65 and 79 years old with Graves' ophthalmopathy. CDR3 DNA sequence: TGTGCCAGCAGTAAGCTAGCGGGAGAATCCTACAATGAGCAGTTCTTC. It yields the protein CASSKLAGESYNEQFF.